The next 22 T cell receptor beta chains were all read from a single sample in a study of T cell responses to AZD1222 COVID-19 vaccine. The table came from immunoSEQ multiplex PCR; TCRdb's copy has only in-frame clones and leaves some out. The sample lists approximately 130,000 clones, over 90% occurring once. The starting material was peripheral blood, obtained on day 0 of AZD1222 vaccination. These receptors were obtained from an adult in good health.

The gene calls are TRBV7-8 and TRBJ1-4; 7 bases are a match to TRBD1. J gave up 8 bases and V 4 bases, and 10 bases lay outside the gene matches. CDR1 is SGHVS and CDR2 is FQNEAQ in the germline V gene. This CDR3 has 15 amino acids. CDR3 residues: CASSWDDREDEKLFF. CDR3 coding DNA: TGTGCCAGCAGCTGGGATGACAGGGAGGACGAAAAACTGTTTTTT.

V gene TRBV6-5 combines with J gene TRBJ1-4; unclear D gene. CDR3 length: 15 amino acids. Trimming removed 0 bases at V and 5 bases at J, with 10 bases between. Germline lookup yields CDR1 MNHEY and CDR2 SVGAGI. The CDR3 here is CASSYSGISNEKLFF. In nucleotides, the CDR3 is TGTGCCAGCAGTTACTCCGGGATTTCGAATGAAAAACTGTTTTTT.

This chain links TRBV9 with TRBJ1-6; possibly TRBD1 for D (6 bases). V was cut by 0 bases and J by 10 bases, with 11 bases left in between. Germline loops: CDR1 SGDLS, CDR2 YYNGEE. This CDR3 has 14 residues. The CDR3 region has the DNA TGTGCCAGCAGCGTAGAAGGGGGTCGATCACCCCTCCACTTT. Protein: CASSVEGGRSPLHF.

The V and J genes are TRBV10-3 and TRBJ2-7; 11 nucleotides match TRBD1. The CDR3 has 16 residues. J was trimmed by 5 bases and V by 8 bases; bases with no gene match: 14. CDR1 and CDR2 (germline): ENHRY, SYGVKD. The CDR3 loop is CAILSGTGGGWNEQYF. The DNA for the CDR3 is TGTGCCATCCTATCCGGGACAGGGGGGGGTTGGAACGAGCAGTACTTC.

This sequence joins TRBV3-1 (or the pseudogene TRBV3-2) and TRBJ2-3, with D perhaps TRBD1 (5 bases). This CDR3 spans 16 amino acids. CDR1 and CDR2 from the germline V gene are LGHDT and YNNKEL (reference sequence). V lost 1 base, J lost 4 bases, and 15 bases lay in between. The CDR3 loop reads CASSQVLGGAADTQYF. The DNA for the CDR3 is TGTGCCAGCAGCCAAGTACTGGGTGGGGCCGCAGATACGCAGTATTTT.

This CDR3 is CASSPVPGEGDYNEQFF. CDR3 sequence (DNA): TGTGCCAGTAGTCCCGTCCCGGGGGAGGGGGACTACAATGAGCAGTTCTTC. V and J are TRBV19 and TRBJ2-1; the D gene is possibly TRBD2 (7 bases). The CDR3 length is 17 residues. The germline gives CDR1 LNHDA, CDR2 SQIVND (reference sequence). V was cut by 5 bases and J by 3 bases, with 20 bases left in between.

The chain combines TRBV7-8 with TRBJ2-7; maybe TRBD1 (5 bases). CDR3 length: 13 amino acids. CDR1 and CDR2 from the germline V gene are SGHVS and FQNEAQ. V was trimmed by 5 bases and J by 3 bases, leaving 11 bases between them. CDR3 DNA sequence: TGTGCCAGCAGCACAGGACGCCGCTACGAGCAGTACTTC. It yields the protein CASSTGRRYEQYF.

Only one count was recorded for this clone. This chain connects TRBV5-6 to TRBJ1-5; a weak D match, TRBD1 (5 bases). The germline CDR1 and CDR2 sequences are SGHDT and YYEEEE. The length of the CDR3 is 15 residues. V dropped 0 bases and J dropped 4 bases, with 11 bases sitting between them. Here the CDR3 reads CASSLGDGLNQPQHF. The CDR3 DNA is TGTGCCAGCAGCTTGGGGGACGGGTTGAATCAGCCCCAGCATTTT.

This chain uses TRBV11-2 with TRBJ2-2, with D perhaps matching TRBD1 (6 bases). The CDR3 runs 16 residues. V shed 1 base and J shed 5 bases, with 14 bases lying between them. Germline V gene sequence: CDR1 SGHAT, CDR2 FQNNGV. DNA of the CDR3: TGTGCCAGCAGCTTAGTTGGGACACAAGGTACCGGGGAGCTGTTTTTT. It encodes CASSLVGTQGTGELFF.

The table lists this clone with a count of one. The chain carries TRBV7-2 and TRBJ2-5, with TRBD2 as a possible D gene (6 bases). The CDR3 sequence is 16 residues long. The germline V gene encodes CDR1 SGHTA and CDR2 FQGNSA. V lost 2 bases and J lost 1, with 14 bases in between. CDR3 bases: TGTGCCAGCAGCTTACGGGACGGGGGTTTCCAAGAGACCCAGTACTTC. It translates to CASSLRDGGFQETQYF. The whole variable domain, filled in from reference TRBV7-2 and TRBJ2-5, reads GAGVSQSPSNKVTEKGKDVELRCDPISGHTALYWYRQSLGQGLEFLIYFQGNSAPDKSGLPSDRFSAERTGGSVSTLTIQRTQQEDSAVYLCASSLRDGGFQETQYFGPGTRLLVL.

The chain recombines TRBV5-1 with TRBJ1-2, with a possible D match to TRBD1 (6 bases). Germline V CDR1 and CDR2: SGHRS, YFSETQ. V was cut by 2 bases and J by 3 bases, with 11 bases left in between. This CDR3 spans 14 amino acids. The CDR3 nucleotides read TGCGCCAGCAGCTTACGACAGGATTACTATGGCTACACCTTC. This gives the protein CASSLRQDYYGYTF.

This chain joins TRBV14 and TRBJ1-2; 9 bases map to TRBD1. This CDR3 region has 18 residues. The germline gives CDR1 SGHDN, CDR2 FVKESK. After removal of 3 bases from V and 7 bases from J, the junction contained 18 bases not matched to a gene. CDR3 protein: CASSQDRDRDFRSRGYTF. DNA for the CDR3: TGTGCCAGCAGCCAGGACCGGGACAGGGACTTCCGATCGCGTGGCTACACCTTC. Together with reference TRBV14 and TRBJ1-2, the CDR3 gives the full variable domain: EAGVTQFPSHSVIEKGQTVTLRCDPISGHDNLYWYRRVMGKEIKFLLHFVKESKQDESGMPNNRFLAERTGGTYSTLKVQPAELEDSGVYFCASSQDRDRDFRSRGYTFGSGTRLTVV.

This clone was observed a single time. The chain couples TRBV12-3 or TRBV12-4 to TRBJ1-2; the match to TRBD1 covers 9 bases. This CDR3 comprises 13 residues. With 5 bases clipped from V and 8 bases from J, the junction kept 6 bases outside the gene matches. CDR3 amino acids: CASSSRTGVGYTF. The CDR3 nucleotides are TGTGCCAGCAGTAGTAGGACAGGGGTCGGCTACACCTTC.

The CDR3 DNA is TGTGCCAGCAGCTTTGGACTATCCCGCACCGGGGAGCTGTTTTTT. It codes for CASSFGLSRTGELFF. This chain connects TRBV13 to TRBJ2-2, with a possible D match to TRBD2 (6 bases). The CDR3 sequence is 15 residues long. Trimming stripped 3 bases from V and 4 bases from J, with 12 bases between. The germline V gene encodes CDR1 PRHDT and CDR2 FYEKMQ (reference sequence).

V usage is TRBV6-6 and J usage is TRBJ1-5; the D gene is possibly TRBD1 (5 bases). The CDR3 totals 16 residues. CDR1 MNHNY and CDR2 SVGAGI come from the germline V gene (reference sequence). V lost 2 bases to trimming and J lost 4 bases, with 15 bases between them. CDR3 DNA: TGTGCCAGCAGTTACCGCGTCCAGGGAGGTAATCAGCCCCAGCATTTT. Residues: CASSYRVQGGNQPQHF.

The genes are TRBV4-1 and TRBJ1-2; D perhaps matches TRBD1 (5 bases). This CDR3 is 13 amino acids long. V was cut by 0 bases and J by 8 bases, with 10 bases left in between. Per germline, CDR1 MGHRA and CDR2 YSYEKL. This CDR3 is CASSQDRARGYTF. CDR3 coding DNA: TGCGCCAGCAGCCAAGACAGGGCTCGGGGCTACACCTTC.

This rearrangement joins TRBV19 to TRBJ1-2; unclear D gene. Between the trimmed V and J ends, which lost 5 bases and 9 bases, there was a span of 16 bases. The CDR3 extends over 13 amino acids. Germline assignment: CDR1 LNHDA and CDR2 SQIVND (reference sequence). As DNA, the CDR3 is TGTGCCAGTAGTCACCCTCCCGGAGGTCGCTACACCTTC. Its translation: CASSHPPGGRYTF.

For the CDR3, the DNA is TGTGCCAGCAGCTTACAGGGGGGGCCCTACGAGCAGTACTTC. This gives the protein CASSLQGGPYEQYF. V is TRBV28 and J is TRBJ2-7; TRBD1 is a possible D gene (8 bases). CDR1 and CDR2 from the germline V gene are MDHEN and SYDVKM. With 6 bases removed from V and 2 bases from J, the gap between germline ends came to 14 bases. The CDR3 contains 14 residues.

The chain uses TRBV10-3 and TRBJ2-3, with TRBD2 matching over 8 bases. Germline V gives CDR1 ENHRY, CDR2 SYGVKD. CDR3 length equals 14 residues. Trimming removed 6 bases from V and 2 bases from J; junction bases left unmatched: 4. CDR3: CAISSGGPTDTQYF. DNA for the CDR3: TGTGCCATCAGCAGCGGGGGCCCCACAGATACGCAGTATTTT.

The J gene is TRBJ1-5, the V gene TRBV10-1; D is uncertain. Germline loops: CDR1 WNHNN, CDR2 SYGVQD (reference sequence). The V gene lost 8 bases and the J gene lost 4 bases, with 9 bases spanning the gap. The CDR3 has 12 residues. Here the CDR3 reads CASGEGNQPQHF. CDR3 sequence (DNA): TGCGCCAGCGGGGAGGGAAATCAGCCCCAGCATTTT.

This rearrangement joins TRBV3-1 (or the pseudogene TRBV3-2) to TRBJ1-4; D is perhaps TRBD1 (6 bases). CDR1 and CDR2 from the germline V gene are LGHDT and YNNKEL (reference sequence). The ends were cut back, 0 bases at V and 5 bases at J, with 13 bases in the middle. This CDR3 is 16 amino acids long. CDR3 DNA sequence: TGTGCCAGCAGCCAAGATCGCGCAGGGGAAAATGAAAAACTGTTTTTT. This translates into CASSQDRAGENEKLFF.

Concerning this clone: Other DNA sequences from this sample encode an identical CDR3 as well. DNA for the CDR3: TGTGCCAGCAGCCCGGGGACGGTCGGCTACACCTTC. Translation gives CASSPGTVGYTF. This chain links TRBV3-1 (or the pseudogene TRBV3-2) with TRBJ1-2; weak D call: TRBD1 (5 bases). V lost 4 bases to trimming and J lost 8 bases, with 11 bases between them. CDR1 LGHDT and CDR2 YNNKEL come from the germline V gene (reference sequence). The CDR3 is 12 residues long.